This TCR beta chain was profiled in a study of blood T cell repertoires in COVID-19. Here immunoSEQ multiplex PCR was the method, and the copy in TCRdb shows in-frame clones only, minus some. The sample includes over 400,000 clones, 70% to 90% seen only once; the top ten take less than 9.5%. The germline V gene has CDR1 SGDLS and CDR2 YYNGEE. The length of the CDR3 is 15 residues. The junction had 3 bases not matched to a gene; V was cut back by 3 bases and J by 3 bases. The origin of this receptor is a woman in her 50s with COVID-19, enrolled during active disease. This chain links TRBV9 with TRBJ1-4, with 9 bases that match TRBD1. Sample: peripheral blood. DNA for the CDR3: TGTGCCAGCAGCGCCGGGGACAGGGCTAATGAAAAACTGTTTTTT. Amino acid sequence: CASSAGDRANEKLFF.